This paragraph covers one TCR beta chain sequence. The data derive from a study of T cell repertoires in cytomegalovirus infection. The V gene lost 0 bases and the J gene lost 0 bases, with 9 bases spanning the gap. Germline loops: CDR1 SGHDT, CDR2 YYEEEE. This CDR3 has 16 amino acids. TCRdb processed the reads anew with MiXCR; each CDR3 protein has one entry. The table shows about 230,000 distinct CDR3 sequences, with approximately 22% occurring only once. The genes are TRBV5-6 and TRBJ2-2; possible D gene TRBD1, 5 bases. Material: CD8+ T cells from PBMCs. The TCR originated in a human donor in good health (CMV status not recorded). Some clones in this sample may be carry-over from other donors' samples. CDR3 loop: CASSLGGQPNTGELFF. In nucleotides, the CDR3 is TGTGCCAGCAGCTTGGGCGGACAACCGAACACCGGGGAGCTGTTTTTT.